This T cell receptor beta chain derives from a study of T cells in Graves' hyperthyroidism and ophthalmopathy. CDR3 length: 15 residues. Trimming removed 5 bases from V and 3 bases from J; junction bases left unmatched: 9. To note about this clonotype: Antigen unknown.

RNA transcripts were the template for amplifying TCR beta CDR3 regions. HTBI primers were employed in a first-round RT-PCR of the TCR CDR3. One entry per CDR3 protein results from TCRdb running MiXCR on the multiplex PCR reads. The table lists 350,000 or so distinct CDR3 sequences, less than 20% of them singletons. Findings and caveats of the study: Blood held most thyroid clonotypes expanded above 0.001 frequency.

Sequenced: blood. The sequence derives from a woman aged 40 to 50 with Graves' ophthalmopathy. The V call is TRBV12-3 or TRBV12-4, the J call TRBJ2-7, with 8 bases aligning to TRBD1. The CDR3 reads CASSPAGTGVYEQYF. In DNA form, the CDR3 reads TGTGCCAGCAGTCCAGCCGGGACAGGAGTCTACGAGCAGTACTTC.